The 9 T cell receptor beta chains in this list originate from one sample, sequenced in a study of cytomegalovirus exposure and HLA in healthy donors. Both 60 Vbeta primers and 13 Jbeta primers went into the PCR. Assay: immunoSEQ multiplex PCR; the TCRdb copy retains only in-frame clones and omits some. Found here are about 180,000 clones, just over 70% of them singletons; the top ten hold about 2.5%. The sample was PBMCs. These receptor sequences come from a human donor in good health.

V usage is TRBV30 and J usage is TRBJ2-7; a possible D gene is TRBD1 (5 bases). The CDR3 contains 13 residues. CDR1 GTSNPN and CDR2 SVGIG come from the germline V gene (reference sequence). With 3 bases removed from V and 2 bases from J, the gap between germline ends came to 11 bases. This chain's CDR3 is CAWRGTGPYEQYF. The CDR3 region has the DNA TGTGCCTGGAGAGGTACAGGACCCTACGAGCAGTACTTC.

This chain links TRBV6-6 with TRBJ2-1; TRBD1 might be the D (8 bases). Germline CDR1 is MNHNY and CDR2 is SVGAGI (reference sequence). CDR3 size: 15 residues. Deletions cut 6 bases from V and 3 bases from J, with 15 bases between. The CDR3 region has the DNA TGTGCCAGCAGCCTACAGGGGGGGTACTACAATGAGCAGTTCTTC. Its translation: CASSLQGGYYNEQFF.

The chain joins TRBV5-4 to TRBJ2-1, with TRBD1 matching 8 bases. This CDR3 contains 15 residues. Germline V CDR1 and CDR2: SGHNT, YYREEE (reference sequence). The ends lost 4 bases at V and 4 bases at J; junction bases unmatched: 7. CDR3 amino acids: CASSLRDRTYNEQFF. The CDR3 DNA is TGTGCCAGCAGCCTCCGGGACAGGACTTACAATGAGCAGTTCTTC.

The chain carries TRBV5-4 and TRBJ2-4; the match to TRBD1 covers 7 bases. J lost 5 bases, V lost 3 bases, and 8 bases had no gene match. The CDR3 is 15 residues long. In germline, CDR1 is SGHNT, CDR2 YYREEE (reference sequence). The CDR3, as DNA: TGTGCCAGCAGCTCGAATTACAGGGGCCAAAACATTCAGTACTTC. It encodes CASSSNYRGQNIQYF.

The gene calls are TRBV6-1 and TRBJ1-6; D might be TRBD1 (6 bases). This CDR3 has 15 residues. Germline V gene sequence: CDR1 MNHNS, CDR2 SASEGT. The V and J ends lost 4 bases and 10 bases respectively, with 17 bases between them. The CDR3 spells CASSVSGTRESPLHF. In DNA, the CDR3 is TGTGCCAGCAGTGTGTCCGGGACAAGGGAGTCACCCCTCCACTTT.

This clone was seen a handful of times. The J gene is TRBJ1-2, the V gene TRBV15, with TRBD1 identical over 9 bases. Germline V CDR1 and CDR2: LNHNV, YYDKDF (reference sequence). CDR3 length: 17 amino acids. The ends lost 3 bases at V and 2 bases at J; junction bases unmatched: 10. The CDR3, as DNA: TGTGCCACCAGCAGTGACGACAGGGGGGGAATCAACTATGGCTACACCTTC. Translation: CATSSDDRGGINYGYTF.

CDR3 in DNA: TGTGCCTGGAGTGTAACGGGCGAGCAGTACTTC. It yields the protein CAWSVTGEQYF. The chain combines TRBV30 with TRBJ2-7; D remains ambiguous. Deletions cut 0 bases from V and 6 bases from J, with 6 bases between. The CDR3 extends over 11 amino acids. The germline gives CDR1 GTSNPN, CDR2 SVGIG (reference sequence).

This clone was found a few times. The chain carries TRBV7-6 and TRBJ2-5, with 9 bases that match TRBD1. This CDR3 contains 15 residues. V lost 3 bases to trimming and J lost 5 bases; unmatched junction nucleotides: 7. Germline CDR1 SGHVS, CDR2 FNYEAQ. The CDR3 DNA reads as TGTGCCAGCAGCTTGAACAGGGGGCTTCGGGAGACCCAGTACTTC. Residues: CASSLNRGLRETQYF.

The chain combines TRBV5-5 with TRBJ1-3; D unresolved. Deletions cut 4 bases from V and 0 bases from J, with 8 bases between. This CDR3 region has 14 residues. Germline CDR1 is SGHKS and CDR2 is YYEKEE (reference sequence). The CDR3 sequence is CASSGGISGNTIYF. DNA of the CDR3: TGTGCCAGCAGCGGAGGGATCTCTGGAAACACCATATATTTT.